This T cell receptor (beta chain) was obtained from a study of blood T cell repertoires in COVID-19. In the study overall: COVID-19 samples from acute and convalescent phases originated in the United States, Italy and Spain.

Clones were sequenced by immunoSEQ multiplex PCR, and TCRdb holds only the in-frame ones, with some missing. The data show about 150,000 clones, approximately 88% seen once. Donors in Cohort 3 who had recovered were those with two negative PCRs, healthcare professional clearance, or resolution of their symptoms. The V gene's germline CDR1 is SGHKS and CDR2 YYEKEE (reference sequence). The CDR3 contains 16 residues. J gave up 8 bases and V 5 bases, and 10 bases lay outside the gene matches. Sequenced: PBMCs or T cells enriched from blood (not recorded which). The gene calls are TRBV5-5 and TRBJ1-4; 12 bases match TRBD1. The origin of this receptor is a woman aged 50 to 60 who had recovered from COVID-19. CDR3 in DNA: TGTGCCAGCAGGATAAACGCCGGGACAGGGGGCGAAAAACTGTTTTTT. It specifies CASRINAGTGGEKLFF. Drawing the rest from reference TRBV5-5 and TRBJ1-4, the complete variable domain is DAGVTQSPTHLIKTRGQQVTLRCSPISGHKSVSWYQQVLGQGPQFIFQYYEKEERGRGNFPDRFSARQFPNYSSELNVNALLLGDSALYLCASRINAGTGGEKLFFGSGTQLSVL.